The entry that follows covers one T cell receptor beta chain sequence. Its antigen remains unidentified. In the same sample, other DNA sequences code for this CDR3. These data belong to a study of graft-versus-host responses after intestinal transplantation. The overall study: Once they had received anti-thymocyte globulin induction, all recipients took tacrolimus and steroids for roughly three years. Study findings and constraints: Some patients had graft-donor T cell macrochimerism, and their allografts showed high graft-versus-host to host-versus-graft clonal ratios.

The data were produced by immunoSEQ multiplex PCR, yet TCRdb's version contains in-frame clones alone and is incomplete. The data contain tens of thousands of clones, roughly 90% of them singletons. Sample: unstimulated CD4+ T cells sorted from spleen or lymph node cells, taken before intestinal transplant. The TCR originated in a human donor who received an intestinal transplant.

DNA for the CDR3: TGTGCCAGCAGCCCAGGGGTGGGAGAGACCCAGTACTTC. This sequence encodes CASSPGVGETQYF. The chain has TRBV7-3 and TRBJ2-5; a possible D gene is TRBD1 (6 bases). Germline CDR1 SGHTA, CDR2 FQGTGA. The CDR3 has 13 amino acids. V was cut by 5 bases and J by 4 bases, with 11 bases left in between.